These 17 T cell receptor beta chains were all obtained from the same sample, sequenced in a study of radiation and T cells in renal cell carcinoma (dated by TCRdb to about 2020). In light of the paper, this sample's time point label describes: baseline pretreatment blood. This specimen's treatment or condition label, per the study, means: 15 Gy SBRT to primary tumor, nephrectomy 4 weeks later. The protocol used for the library was the immunoSEQ multiplex PCR assay. Imported from immuneACCESS, the table was reduced by TCRdb to in-frame sequences with V and J called. These copies leave out some clones; in studies compared against another copy, an unresolved V gene accounts for under half, and the cause of the remainder is not known. The table for this sample lists 130,000 or so clones; approximately 87% of them were counted only once. Together, the top ten hold less than 25% of the sample. Sequenced here: blood, sampled from a patient whose treatment included radiotherapy and nephrectomy. These receptors all come from a woman aged 50 to 60 with renal cell carcinoma.

The V gene is TRBV11-3, the J gene TRBJ1-1, with TRBD1 matching over 10 bases. The CDR3 sequence is 15 residues long. Trimming took 0 bases from V and 5 from J; bases not matched to a gene: 3. Germline loops: CDR1 SGHNT, CDR2 YENEEA. The CDR3 sequence: CASSLEGTGETEAFF. The CDR3 DNA is TGTGCCAGCAGCTTAGAGGGGACAGGGGAGACTGAAGCTTTCTTT.

This clone appeared once. This chain uses TRBV19 with TRBJ2-5, with a possible D match to TRBD2 (5 bases). This CDR3 is built from 16 residues. Looked up from germline, CDR1 is LNHDA and CDR2 is SQIVND (reference sequence). With 3 bases removed from V and 1 base from J, the gap between germline ends came to 15 bases. CDR3 nucleotides: TGTGCCAGTAGTATTGATATTTCCCGGGGCCAAGAGACCCAGTACTTC. The encoded protein is CASSIDISRGQETQYF. The whole variable domain, filled in from reference TRBV19 and TRBJ2-5, reads DGGITQSPKYLFRKEGQNVTLSCEQNLNHDAMYWYRQDPGQGLRLIYYSQIVNDFQKGDIAEGYSVSREKKESFPLTVTSAQKNPTAFYLCASSIDISRGQETQYFGPGTRLLVL.

This rearrangement joins TRBV7-2 to TRBJ2-5; either TRBD1 or TRBD2 may fit D (5 bases each). Trimming removed 5 bases at V and 0 bases at J, with 13 bases between. This CDR3 region has 15 residues. Germline V gives CDR1 SGHTA, CDR2 FQGNSA. The CDR3 reads CASSLGPTYQETQYF. The DNA of the CDR3 is TGTGCCAGCAGCCTGGGACCTACGTACCAAGAGACCCAGTACTTC.

The chain recombines TRBV30 with TRBJ2-2; D gene uncertain. Germline assignment: CDR1 GTSNPN and CDR2 SVGIG (reference sequence). Deletions cut 5 bases from V and 4 bases from J, with 14 bases between. CDR3 length equals 14 residues. CDR3 sequence: CAWGLLGSTGELFF. The CDR3 DNA sequence: TGTGCCTGGGGATTATTGGGAAGCACCGGGGAGCTGTTTTTT.

V gene TRBV30 combines with J gene TRBJ2-2, with D hard to call. Trimming shortened V by 2 bases and J by 7 bases, and 5 bases separated the two germline ends. From germline, CDR1 is GTSNPN and CDR2 SVGIG (reference sequence). The CDR3 totals 11 residues. The CDR3 is CAWSIGGELFF. The CDR3 nucleotides are TGTGCCTGGAGTATTGGCGGGGAGCTGTTTTTT.

This chain links TRBV6-5 with TRBJ1-2; D unresolved. The germline CDR1 and CDR2 sequences are MNHEY and SVGAGI. V was shortened by 6 bases and J by 5 bases, with 16 bases between the two germline ends. The CDR3 has 14 residues. The CDR3 nucleotides are TGTGCCAGCAGACCAGGAGTTATCTATTATGGCTACACCTTC. The encoded protein is CASRPGVIYYGYTF.

J is TRBJ2-7 and V is TRBV2, with TRBD1 as a possible D gene (6 bases). The CDR3 is 13 amino acids. V shed 0 bases and J shed 7 bases, with 10 bases lying between them. From germline, CDR1 is SNHLY and CDR2 FYNNEI. The CDR3 sequence is CASSEAAGTEQYF. The CDR3 DNA reads TGTGCCAGCAGTGAAGCGGCCGGGACAGAGCAGTACTTC.

The chain links TRBV6-4 to TRBJ1-6, with TRBD1 matching 8 bases. CDR3 length: 15 amino acids. The germline gives CDR1 MRHNA, CDR2 SNTAGT. Trimming removed 5 bases from V and 9 bases from J; junction bases left unmatched: 9. DNA of the CDR3: TGTGCCAGCAGTACTACCGGGACAGGTACTTCACCCCTCCACTTT. It codes for CASSTTGTGTSPLHF.

V is TRBV6-5 and J is TRBJ1-5, with 7 positions matching TRBD1. CDR3 length: 15 amino acids. With 2 bases clipped from V and 6 bases from J, the junction kept 7 bases outside the gene matches. Germline V gene lookup returns CDR1 MNHEY and CDR2 SVGAGI. The CDR3 region has the DNA TGTGCCAGCAGTTACAAGGGACAGCGGGGTCAGCCCCAGCATTTT. The encoded protein is CASSYKGQRGQPQHF.

V and J are TRBV6-5 and TRBJ2-1; 7 bases are a match to TRBD1. V lost 2 bases to trimming and J lost 6 bases; unmatched junction nucleotides: 1. The CDR3 sequence is 13 residues long. Germline CDR1 MNHEY, CDR2 SVGAGI. The CDR3 sequence: CASSYNRGNEQFF. The CDR3 bases are TGTGCCAGCAGTTACAACAGGGGCAATGAGCAGTTCTTC.

The gene calls are TRBV10-1 and TRBJ1-3, with D tentatively TRBD1 (5 bases). CDR3 length: 14 amino acids. Looked up from germline, CDR1 is WNHNN and CDR2 is SYGVQD (reference sequence). V was shortened by 3 bases and J by 4 bases, with 10 bases between the two germline ends. The CDR3 coding sequence is TGCGCCAGCAGTGACTTCGCAGGGGGAAACACCATATATTTT. Residues: CASSDFAGGNTIYF.

The count of this clone is one. The chain joins TRBV4-3 to TRBJ2-5, with D possibly being TRBD2 (6 bases). CDR1 is LGHNA and CDR2 is YSLEER in the germline V gene. V lost 4 bases, J lost 3 bases, and 9 bases lay in between. The CDR3 is made up of 13 amino acids. Written as DNA, the CDR3 is TGCGCCAGCAGCCGGGACTTGAAAGAGACCCAGTACTTC. Protein product: CASSRDLKETQYF.

The chain employs TRBV5-1 and TRBJ2-1, with a weak D call TRBD2 (6 bases). Germline V CDR1 and CDR2: SGHRS, YFSETQ. The CDR3 is made up of 15 amino acids. V shed 0 bases and J shed 6 bases, with 13 bases lying between them. Here the CDR3 DNA reads TGCGCCAGCAGCTTGGCCCGGGGGATAGGCAATGAGCAGTTCTTC. Amino acids: CASSLARGIGNEQFF.

The genes are TRBV10-1 and TRBJ2-3; unclear D gene. V shed 2 bases and J shed 5 bases, with 5 bases lying between them. CDR3 length equals 12 residues. Germline V CDR1 and CDR2: WNHNN, SYGVQD (reference sequence). CDR3 coding DNA: TGCGCCAGCAGTGAGGGGTTAGATACGCAGTATTTT. Amino acids: CASSEGLDTQYF.

J is TRBJ2-7 and V is TRBV6-5; D gene uncertain. The CDR3 spans 13 residues. V was cut by 0 bases and J by 6 bases, with 9 bases left in between. Germline values: CDR1 MNHEY, CDR2 SVGAGI. This CDR3 reads CASSYSSSREQYF. CDR3 bases: TGTGCCAGCAGTTACTCGAGTAGTCGCGAGCAGTACTTC.

The chain joins TRBV2 to TRBJ1-3, with D hard to call. Germline V gives CDR1 SNHLY, CDR2 FYNNEI. The CDR3 is 15 amino acids. The germline V and J ends were trimmed by 3 bases and 4 bases, with 13 bases remaining between them. The CDR3 DNA reads TGTGCCAGCAGTGAGTGGATAGATAAGGGAAACACCATATATTTT. Protein sequence: CASSEWIDKGNTIYF.

V is TRBV4-1 and J is TRBJ2-1; 11 nucleotides align to TRBD2. In germline, CDR1 is MGHRA, CDR2 YSYEKL. V trimming: 3 bases; J trimming: 3 bases; junction bases outside the gene matches: 7. CDR3 length equals 17 residues. The CDR3 nucleotides are TGCGCCAGCAGCCACCGATCTAGCGGGGGGCTCTACAATGAGCAGTTCTTC. It is translated as CASSHRSSGGLYNEQFF.